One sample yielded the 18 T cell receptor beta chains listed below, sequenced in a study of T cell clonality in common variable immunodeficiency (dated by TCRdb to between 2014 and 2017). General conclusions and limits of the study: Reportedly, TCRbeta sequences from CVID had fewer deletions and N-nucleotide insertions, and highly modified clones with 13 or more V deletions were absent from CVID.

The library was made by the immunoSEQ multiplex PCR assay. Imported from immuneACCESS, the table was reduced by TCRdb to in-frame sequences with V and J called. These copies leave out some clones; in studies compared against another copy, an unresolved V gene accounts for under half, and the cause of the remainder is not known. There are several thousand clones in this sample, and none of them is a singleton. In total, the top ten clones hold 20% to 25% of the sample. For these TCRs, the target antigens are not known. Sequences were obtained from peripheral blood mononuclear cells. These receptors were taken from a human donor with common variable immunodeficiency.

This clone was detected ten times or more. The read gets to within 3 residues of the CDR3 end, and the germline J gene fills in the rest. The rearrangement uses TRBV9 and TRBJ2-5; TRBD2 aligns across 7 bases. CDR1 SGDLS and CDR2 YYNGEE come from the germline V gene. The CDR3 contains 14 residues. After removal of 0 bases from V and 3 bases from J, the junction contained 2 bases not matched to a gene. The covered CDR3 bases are TGTGCCAGCAGCGTAGGTCTAGCGGAAGAGACC. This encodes CASSVGLAEET. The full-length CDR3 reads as CASSVGLAEETQYF.

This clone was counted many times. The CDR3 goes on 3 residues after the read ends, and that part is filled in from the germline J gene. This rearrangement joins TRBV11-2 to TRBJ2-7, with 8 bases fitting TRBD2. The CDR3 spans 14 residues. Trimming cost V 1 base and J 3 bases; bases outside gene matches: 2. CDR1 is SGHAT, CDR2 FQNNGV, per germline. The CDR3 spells CASSLAGGGYEQYF. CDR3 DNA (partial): TGTGCCAGCAGCTTAGCGGGAGGGGGCTACGAG. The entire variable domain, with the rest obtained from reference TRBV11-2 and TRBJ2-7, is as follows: EAGVAQSPRYKIIEKRQSVAFWCNPISGHATLYWYQQILGQGPKLLIQFQNNGVVDDSQLPKDRFSAERLKGVDSTLKIQPAKLEDSAVYLCASSLAGGGYEQYFGPGTRLTVT.

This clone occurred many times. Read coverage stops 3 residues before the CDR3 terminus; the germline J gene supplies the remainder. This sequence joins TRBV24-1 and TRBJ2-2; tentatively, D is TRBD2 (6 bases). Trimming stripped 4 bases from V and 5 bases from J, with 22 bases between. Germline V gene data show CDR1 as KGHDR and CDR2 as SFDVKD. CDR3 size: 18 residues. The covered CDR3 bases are TGTGCCACCAGTGACCCTAGCGTAAATAAGAAAATTACCGGGGAG. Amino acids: CATSDPSVNKKITGE. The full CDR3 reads CATSDPSVNKKITGELFF.

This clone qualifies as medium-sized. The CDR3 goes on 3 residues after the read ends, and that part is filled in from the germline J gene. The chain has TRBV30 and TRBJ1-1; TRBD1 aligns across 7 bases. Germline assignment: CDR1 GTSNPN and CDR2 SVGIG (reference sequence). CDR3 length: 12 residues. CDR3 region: CAWTRDSEGAFF. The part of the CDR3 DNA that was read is TGTGCCTGGACCCGGGACAGTGAAGGA.

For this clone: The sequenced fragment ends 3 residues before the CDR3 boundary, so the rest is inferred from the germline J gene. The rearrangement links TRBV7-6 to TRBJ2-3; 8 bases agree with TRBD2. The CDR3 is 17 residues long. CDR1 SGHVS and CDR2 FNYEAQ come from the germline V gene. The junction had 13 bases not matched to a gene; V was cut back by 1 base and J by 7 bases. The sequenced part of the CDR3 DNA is TGTGCCAGCAGCTTAGTCGGGAGGGGACATCTTGAAAATACG. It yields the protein CASSLVGRGHLENT. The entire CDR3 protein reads CASSLVGRGHLENTQYF.

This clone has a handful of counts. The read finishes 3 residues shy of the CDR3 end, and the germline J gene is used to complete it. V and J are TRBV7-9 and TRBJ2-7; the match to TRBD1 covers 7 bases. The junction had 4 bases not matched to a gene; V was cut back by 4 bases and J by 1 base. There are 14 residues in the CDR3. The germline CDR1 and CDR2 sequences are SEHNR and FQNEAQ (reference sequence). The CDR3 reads CASSSWTGSYEQYF. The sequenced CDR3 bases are TGTGCCAGCAGCTCTTGGACAGGATCCTACGAG.

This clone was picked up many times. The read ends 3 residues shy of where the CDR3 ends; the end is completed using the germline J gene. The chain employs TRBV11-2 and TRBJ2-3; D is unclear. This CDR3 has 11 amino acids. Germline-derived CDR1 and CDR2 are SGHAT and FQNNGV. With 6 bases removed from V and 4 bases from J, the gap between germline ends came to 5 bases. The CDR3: CASSSADTQYF. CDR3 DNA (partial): TGTGCCAGCAGTTCCGCAGATACG.

CDR3 sequence: CASSRTGYGYTF. Incomplete CDR3 DNA: TGTGCCAGTAGTCGGACAGGCTATGGC. V is TRBV19 and J is TRBJ1-2, with 7 bases that match TRBD1. Read sequence stops 3 residues before the CDR3 end, and the germline J gene provides the missing end. Losses at the gene ends were 5 bases for V and 4 bases for J; bases not matched to a gene: 1. Germline V gene sequence: CDR1 LNHDA, CDR2 SQIVND (reference sequence). There are 12 residues in the CDR3.

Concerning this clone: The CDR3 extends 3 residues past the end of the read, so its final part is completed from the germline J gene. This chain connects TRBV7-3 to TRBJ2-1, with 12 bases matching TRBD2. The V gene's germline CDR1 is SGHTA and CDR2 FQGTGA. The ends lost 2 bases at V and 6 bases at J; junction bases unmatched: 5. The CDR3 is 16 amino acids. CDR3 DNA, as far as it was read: TGTGCCAGCAGCTTAGTCGGACTAGCGGGAAGCAATGAG. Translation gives CASSLVGLAGSNE. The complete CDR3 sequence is CASSLVGLAGSNEQFF.

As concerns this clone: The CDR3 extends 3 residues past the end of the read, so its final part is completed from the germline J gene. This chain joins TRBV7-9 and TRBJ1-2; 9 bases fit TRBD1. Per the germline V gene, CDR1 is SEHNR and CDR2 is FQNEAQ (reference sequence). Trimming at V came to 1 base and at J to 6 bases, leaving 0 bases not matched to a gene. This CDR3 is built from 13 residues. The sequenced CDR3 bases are TGTGCCAGCAGCTTAGGGACAGGGGATGGC. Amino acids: CASSLGTGDG. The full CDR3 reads CASSLGTGDGYTF.

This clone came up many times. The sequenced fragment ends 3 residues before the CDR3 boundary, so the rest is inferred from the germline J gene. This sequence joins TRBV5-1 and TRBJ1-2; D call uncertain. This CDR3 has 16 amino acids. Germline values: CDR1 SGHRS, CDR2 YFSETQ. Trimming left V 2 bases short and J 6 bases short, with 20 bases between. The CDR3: CASSFEQARVEDGYTF. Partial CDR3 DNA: TGCGCCAGCAGCTTTGAGCAGGCAAGGGTAGAGGATGGC.

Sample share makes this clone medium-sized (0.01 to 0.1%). CDR3 DNA, as far as it was read: TGTGCCAGTGGGTTACACAGTTACACTGAA. Amino acids: CASGLHSYTE. The entire CDR3 protein reads CASGLHSYTEAFF. The V gene is TRBV19, the J gene TRBJ1-1; no clear D gene. Coverage ceases 3 residues before the CDR3 finishes, and the germline J gene fills in the end. V was cut by 8 bases and J by 3 bases, with 13 bases left in between. The CDR3 sequence is 13 residues long. Germline V CDR1 and CDR2: LNHDA, SQIVND (reference sequence).

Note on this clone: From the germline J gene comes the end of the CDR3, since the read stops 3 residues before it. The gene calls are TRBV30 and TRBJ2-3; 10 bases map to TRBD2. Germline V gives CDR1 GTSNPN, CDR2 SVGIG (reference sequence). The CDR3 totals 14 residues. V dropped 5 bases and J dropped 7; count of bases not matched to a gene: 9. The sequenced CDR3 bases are TGTGCCTGGGCGGTAGCGGGAGGTATGAATACG. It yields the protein CAWAVAGGMNT. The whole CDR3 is CAWAVAGGMNTQYF.

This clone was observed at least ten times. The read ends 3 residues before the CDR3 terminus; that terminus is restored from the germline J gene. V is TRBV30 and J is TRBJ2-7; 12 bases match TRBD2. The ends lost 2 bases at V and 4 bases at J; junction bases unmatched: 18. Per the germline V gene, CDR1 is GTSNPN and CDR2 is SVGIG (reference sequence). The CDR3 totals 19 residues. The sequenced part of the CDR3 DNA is TGTGCCTGGAGTAGGGGGGCTAGCGGGAGGGATTTGGGGCTTTACGAG. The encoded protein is CAWSRGASGRDLGLYE. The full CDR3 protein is CAWSRGASGRDLGLYEQYF.

The CDR3 is CSARVARGNEQFF. Incomplete CDR3 DNA: TGCAGTGCTAGAGTGGCGCGGGGGAATGAG. The rearrangement uses TRBV20-1 and TRBJ2-1; 7 bases are shared with TRBD2. Read data end 3 residues before the CDR3 end; the end is taken from the germline J gene. Trimming at V came to 1 base and at J to 7 bases, leaving 4 bases not matched to a gene. Germline V gene data show CDR1 as DFQATT and CDR2 as SNEGSKA (reference sequence). The CDR3 totals 13 residues.

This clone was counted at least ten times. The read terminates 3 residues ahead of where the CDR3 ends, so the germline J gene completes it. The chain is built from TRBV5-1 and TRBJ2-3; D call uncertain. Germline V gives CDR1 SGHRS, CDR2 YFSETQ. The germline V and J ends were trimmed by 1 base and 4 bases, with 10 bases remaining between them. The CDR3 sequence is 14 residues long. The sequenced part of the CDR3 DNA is TGCGCCAGCAGCTTGTTAGGGTTCGCAGATACG. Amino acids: CASSLLGFADT. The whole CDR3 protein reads CASSLLGFADTQYF. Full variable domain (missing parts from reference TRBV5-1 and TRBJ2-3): KAGVTQTPRYLIKTRGQQVTLSCSPISGHRSVSWYQQTPGQGLQFLFEYFSETQRNKGNFPGRFSGRQFSNSRSEMNVSTLELGDSALYLCASSLLGFADTQYFGPGTRLTVL.

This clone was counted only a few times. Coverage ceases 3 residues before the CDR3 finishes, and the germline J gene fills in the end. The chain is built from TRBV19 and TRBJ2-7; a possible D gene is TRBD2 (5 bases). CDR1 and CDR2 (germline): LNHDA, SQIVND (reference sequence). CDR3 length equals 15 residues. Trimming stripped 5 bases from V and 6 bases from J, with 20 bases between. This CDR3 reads CASSAAVGGLGEQYF. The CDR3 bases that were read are TGTGCCAGTAGTGCAGCGGTAGGAGGTTTAGGCGAG. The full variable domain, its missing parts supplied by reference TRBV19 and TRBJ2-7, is DGGITQSPKYLFRKEGQNVTLSCEQNLNHDAMYWYRQDPGQGLRLIYYSQIVNDFQKGDIAEGYSVSREKKESFPLTVTSAQKNPTAFYLCASSAAVGGLGEQYFGPGTRLTVT.

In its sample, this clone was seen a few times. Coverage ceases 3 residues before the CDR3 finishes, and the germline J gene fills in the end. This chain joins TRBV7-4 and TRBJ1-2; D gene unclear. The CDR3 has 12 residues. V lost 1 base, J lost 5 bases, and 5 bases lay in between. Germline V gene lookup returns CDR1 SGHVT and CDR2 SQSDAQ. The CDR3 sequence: CASSLGGYGYTF. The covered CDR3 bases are TGTGCCAGCAGCTTAGGCGGGTATGGC.